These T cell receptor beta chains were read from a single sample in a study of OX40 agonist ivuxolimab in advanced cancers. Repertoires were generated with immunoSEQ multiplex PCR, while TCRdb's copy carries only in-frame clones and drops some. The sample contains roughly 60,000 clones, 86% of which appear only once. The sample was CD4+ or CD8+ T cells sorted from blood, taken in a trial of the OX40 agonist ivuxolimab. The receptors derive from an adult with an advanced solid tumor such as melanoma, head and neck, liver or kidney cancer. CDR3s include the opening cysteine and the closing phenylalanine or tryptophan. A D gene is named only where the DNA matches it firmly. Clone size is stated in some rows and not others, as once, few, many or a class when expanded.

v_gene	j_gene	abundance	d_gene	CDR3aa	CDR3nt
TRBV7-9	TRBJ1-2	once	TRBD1	CASSLVGSTGAHTF	TGTGCCAGCAGCTTAGTAGGATCGACAGGGGCTCACACCTTC
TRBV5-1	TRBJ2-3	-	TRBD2	CASSLRLATDTQYF	TGCGCCAGCAGCTTGCGACTAGCGACAGATACGCAGTATTTT
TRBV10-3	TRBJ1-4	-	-	CAISDARTRGEKLFF	TGTGCCATCAGTGACGCCAGAACGAGAGGTGAAAAACTGTTTTTT
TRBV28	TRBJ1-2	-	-	CASSRNYGYTF	TGTGCCAGCAGCCGCAACTATGGCTACACCTTC
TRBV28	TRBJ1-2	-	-	CASSLGVLRRGYTF	TGTGCCAGCAGTTTGGGGGTGCTGAGAAGGGGCTACACCTTC
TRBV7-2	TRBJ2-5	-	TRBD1	CASSIDRGSGETQYF	TGTGCCAGCAGCATCGACAGGGGGTCTGGGGAGACCCAGTACTTC
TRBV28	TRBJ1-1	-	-	CASSLSAGGGEAFF	TGTGCCAGCAGTTTATCCGCCGGGGGGGGCGAAGCTTTCTTT
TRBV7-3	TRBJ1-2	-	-	CASSLNRQDGYTF	TGTGCCAGCAGCTTAAACCGGCAGGATGGCTACACCTTC
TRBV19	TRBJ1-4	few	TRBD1	CASSGGQGDEKLFF	TGTGCCAGTAGTGGGGGACAGGGAGATGAAAAACTGTTTTTT
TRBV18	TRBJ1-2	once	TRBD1	CASQTGDESGYTF	TGTGCCAGCCAGACAGGGGACGAGTCCGGCTACACCTTC
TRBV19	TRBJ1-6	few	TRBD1	CASGWQGARNSPLHF	TGTGCCAGTGGTTGGCAGGGGGCTCGAAATTCACCCCTCCACTTT
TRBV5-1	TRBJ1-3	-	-	CASSPIGDRGNTIYF	TGCGCCAGCAGCCCCATAGGGGATCGGGGAAACACCATATATTTT
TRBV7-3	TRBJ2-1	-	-	CASSLRYGEQFF	TGTGCCAGCAGCTTGAGATATGGTGAGCAGTTCTTC
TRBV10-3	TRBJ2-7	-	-	CAINPGGLYEQYF	TGTGCCATCAACCCAGGGGGGCTCTACGAGCAGTACTTC
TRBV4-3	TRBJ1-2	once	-	CASRQDWSAGVNYGYTF	TGCGCCAGCAGGCAAGATTGGTCGGCAGGCGTTAACTATGGCTACACCTTC
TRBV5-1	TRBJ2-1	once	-	CASSLGDRSYNEQFF	TGCGCCAGCAGCTTGGGGGATCGGTCCTACAATGAGCAGTTCTTC
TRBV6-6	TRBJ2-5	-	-	CASSYSSSARETQYF	TGTGCCAGCAGTTACTCTAGCTCCGCGAGGGAGACCCAGTACTTC
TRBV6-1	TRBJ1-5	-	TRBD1	CASSEGLQGDQPQHF	TGTGCCAGCAGTGAGGGCTTACAGGGGGATCAGCCCCAGCATTTT
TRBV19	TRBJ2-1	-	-	CASSTPRVYNEQFF	TGTGCCAGTAGTACCCCCAGAGTCTACAATGAGCAGTTCTTC
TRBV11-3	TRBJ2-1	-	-	CASSPSSRGEQFF	TGTGCCAGCAGCCCCTCTAGCAGGGGTGAGCAGTTCTTC
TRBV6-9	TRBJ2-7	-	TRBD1	CASSYSTGARYEQYF	TGTGCCAGCAGTTACTCAACAGGGGCCCGGTACGAGCAGTACTTC
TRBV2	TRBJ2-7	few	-	CASVRGLRKSSYEQYF	TGTGCCAGCGTTAGGGGACTCCGGAAGAGCTCCTACGAGCAGTACTTC
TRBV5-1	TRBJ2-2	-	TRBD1	CASSPGQVHGELFF	TGCGCCAGCAGCCCGGGACAGGTACACGGGGAGCTGTTTTTT
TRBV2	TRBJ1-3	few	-	CASMSGRGNTIYF	TGTGCCAGCATGTCAGGGCGCGGAAACACCATATATTTT